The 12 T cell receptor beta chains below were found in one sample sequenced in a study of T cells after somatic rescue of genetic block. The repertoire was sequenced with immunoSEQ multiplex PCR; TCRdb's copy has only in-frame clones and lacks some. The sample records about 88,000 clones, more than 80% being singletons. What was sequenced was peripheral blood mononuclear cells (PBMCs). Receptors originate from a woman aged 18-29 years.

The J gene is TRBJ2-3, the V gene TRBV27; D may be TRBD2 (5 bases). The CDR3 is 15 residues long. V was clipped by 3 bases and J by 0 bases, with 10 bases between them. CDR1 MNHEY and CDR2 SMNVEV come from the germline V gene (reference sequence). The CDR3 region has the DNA TGTGCCAGCAGTTTGGACGGACTCAGCACAGATACGCAGTATTTT. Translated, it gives CASSLDGLSTDTQYF.

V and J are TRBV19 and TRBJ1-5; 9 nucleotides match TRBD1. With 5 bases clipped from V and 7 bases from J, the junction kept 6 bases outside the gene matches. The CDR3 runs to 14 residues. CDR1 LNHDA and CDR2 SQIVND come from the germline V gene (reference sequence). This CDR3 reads CASSPGTGWQPQHF. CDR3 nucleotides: TGTGCCAGTAGTCCCGGGACAGGGTGGCAGCCCCAGCATTTT.

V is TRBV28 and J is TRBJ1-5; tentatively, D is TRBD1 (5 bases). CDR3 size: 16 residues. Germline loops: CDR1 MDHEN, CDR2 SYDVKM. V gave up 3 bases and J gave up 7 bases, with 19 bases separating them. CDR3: CASSLGGLRARQPQHF. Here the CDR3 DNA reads TGTGCCAGCAGTTTGGGGGGACTCAGGGCGAGGCAGCCCCAGCATTTT.

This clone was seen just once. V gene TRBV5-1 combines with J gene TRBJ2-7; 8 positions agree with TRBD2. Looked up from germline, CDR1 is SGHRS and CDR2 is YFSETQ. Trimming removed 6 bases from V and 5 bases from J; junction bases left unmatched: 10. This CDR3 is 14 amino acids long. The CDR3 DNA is TGCGCCAGCACCATGGGCCGGGAGGGGAACGAGCAGTACTTC. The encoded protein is CASTMGREGNEQYF.

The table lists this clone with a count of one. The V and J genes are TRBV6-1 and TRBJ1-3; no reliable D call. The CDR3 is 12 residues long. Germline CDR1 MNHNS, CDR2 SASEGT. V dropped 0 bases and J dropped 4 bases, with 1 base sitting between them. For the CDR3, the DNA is TGTGCCAGCAGTGAAGCGGGAAACACCATATATTTT. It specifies CASSEAGNTIYF.

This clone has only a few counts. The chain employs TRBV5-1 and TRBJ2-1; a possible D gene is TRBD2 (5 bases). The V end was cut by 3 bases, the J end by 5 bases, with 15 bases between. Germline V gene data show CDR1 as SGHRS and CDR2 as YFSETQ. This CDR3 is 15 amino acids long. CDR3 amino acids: CASSWTRGLNNEQFF. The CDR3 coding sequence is TGCGCCAGCAGCTGGACCCGGGGTCTAAACAATGAGCAGTTCTTC. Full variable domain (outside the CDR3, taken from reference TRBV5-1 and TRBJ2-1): KAGVTQTPRYLIKTRGQQVTLSCSPISGHRSVSWYQQTPGQGLQFLFEYFSETQRNKGNFPGRFSGRQFSNSRSEMNVSTLELGDSALYLCASSWTRGLNNEQFFGPGTRLTVL.

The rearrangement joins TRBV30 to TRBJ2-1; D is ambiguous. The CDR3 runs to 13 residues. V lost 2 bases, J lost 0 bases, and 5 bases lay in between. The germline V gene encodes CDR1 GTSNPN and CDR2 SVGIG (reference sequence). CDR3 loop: CAWSSTSYNEQFF. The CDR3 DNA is TGTGCCTGGAGTTCCACCTCCTACAATGAGCAGTTCTTC.

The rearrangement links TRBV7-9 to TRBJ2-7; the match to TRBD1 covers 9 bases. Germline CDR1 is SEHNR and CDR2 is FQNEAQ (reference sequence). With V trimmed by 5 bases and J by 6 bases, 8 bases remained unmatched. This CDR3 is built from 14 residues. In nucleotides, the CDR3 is TGTGCCAGCAGCCAGGGGACAGGGCTGAGCGAGCAGTACTTC. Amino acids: CASSQGTGLSEQYF.

CDR3 protein: CASSEARQGAAQPQHF. For the CDR3, the DNA is TGTGCCAGCAGTGAAGCGCGGCAGGGGGCGGCTCAGCCCCAGCATTTT. V usage is TRBV2 and J usage is TRBJ1-5; 8 nucleotides agree with TRBD1. The CDR3 has 16 residues. Germline V lookup: CDR1 SNHLY, CDR2 FYNNEI. V lost 0 bases and J lost 6; bases outside the gene matches: 7.

As DNA, the CDR3 is TGTGCCAGCAGAAAGGTCAGGGGTTCGAACGAGCAGTACTTC. Protein product: CASRKVRGSNEQYF. The chain employs TRBV28 and TRBJ2-7, with TRBD1 as a possible D gene (6 bases). Per germline, CDR1 MDHEN and CDR2 SYDVKM. The CDR3 is 14 amino acids. V was clipped by 6 bases and J by 5 bases, with 17 bases between them.

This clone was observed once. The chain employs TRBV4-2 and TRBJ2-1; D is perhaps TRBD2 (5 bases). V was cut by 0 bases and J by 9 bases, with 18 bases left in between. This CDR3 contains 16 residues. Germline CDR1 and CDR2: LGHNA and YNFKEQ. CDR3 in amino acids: CASSQETVLTRGEQFF. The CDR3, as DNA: TGTGCCAGCAGCCAAGAAACAGTCCTCACCCGGGGTGAGCAGTTCTTC.

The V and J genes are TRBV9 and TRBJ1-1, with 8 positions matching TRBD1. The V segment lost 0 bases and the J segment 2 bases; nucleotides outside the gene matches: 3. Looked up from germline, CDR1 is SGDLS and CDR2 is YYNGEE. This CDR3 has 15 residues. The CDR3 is CASSVGTGTNTEAFF. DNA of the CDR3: TGTGCCAGCAGCGTAGGGACAGGGACCAACACTGAAGCTTTCTTT.